The rows below give T cell receptor beta chains drawn from one sample of a study of CD8 T cells in ankylosing spondylitis. TCRdb reprocessed the 5' RACE reads via MiXCR and lists one record per CDR3 protein. The sample carries around 440,000 distinct CDR3 sequences, about a sixth recorded once. What was sequenced was blood, either unsorted or a sorted T cell fraction (not recorded which). These receptors were taken from a male donor with ankylosing spondylitis. Both conserved end residues are part of each CDR3. A D gene is named only where the DNA matches it firmly. The size field is filled for only some rows; it gives once, few, many or a size class.

TRBJ1-2 many TRBV15 . CATREGQTSNYGYTF TGTGCCACCAGGGAAGGGCAGACTTCTAACTATGGCTACACCTTC
TRBJ1-1 . TRBV4-3 . CASSQDSGTEAFF TGCGCCAGCAGCCAAGATTCAGGCACTGAAGCTTTCTTT
TRBJ1-1 few TRBV5-1 TRBD1 CASSYNRGNTEAFF TGCGCCAGCAGCTACAACAGGGGTAACACTGAAGCTTTCTTT
TRBJ2-1 few TRBV12-3/TRBV12-4 TRBD1 CASSLRQGERNEQFF TGTGCCAGCAGTCTACGACAGGGGGAAAGGAATGAGCAGTTCTTC
TRBJ2-1 few TRBV19 . CASSVTRDNEQFF TGTGCCAGTAGTGTGACTAGGGACAATGAGCAGTTCTTC
TRBJ2-3 . TRBV24-1 . CATSDNTGLRTDTQYF TGTGCCACCAGTGATAACACAGGGTTGAGAACAGATACGCAGTATTTT
TRBJ1-2 . TRBV20-1 . CSARDSAADYGYTF TGCAGTGCTAGAGATTCGGCGGCGGACTATGGCTACACCTTC
TRBJ2-3 few TRBV29-1 . CSVGGRASASDTQYF TGCAGCGTTGGGGGTCGGGCTAGCGCCTCAGATACGCAGTATTTT
TRBJ2-3 few TRBV25-1 TRBD2 CASSPHSGVSTDTQYF TGTGCCAGCAGCCCCCATAGCGGGGTTAGCACAGATACGCAGTATTTT
TRBJ1-1 . TRBV4-1 . CASSQLSGAPEAFF TGCGCCAGCAGCCAACTATCTGGGGCACCTGAAGCTTTCTTT
TRBJ2-1 . TRBV20-1 TRBD2 CSARDLRTSGYEQFF TGCAGTGCTAGAGATCTTAGGACTAGCGGATATGAGCAGTTCTTC
TRBJ1-5 many TRBV7-2 . CASSQGAVTNQPQHF TGTGCCAGCTCCCAGGGAGCAGTCACCAATCAGCCCCAGCATTTT
TRBJ2-5 . TRBV7-3 . CASSLMSGNQETQYF TGTGCCAGCAGCTTAATGAGCGGTAATCAAGAGACCCAGTACTTC
TRBJ2-1 . TRBV7-6 TRBD2 CAEGSGSPYNEQFF TGTGCAGAGGGTAGCGGGAGCCCCTACAATGAGCAGTTCTTC
TRBJ2-5 few TRBV6-1 . CASSPLGGQETQYF TGTGCCAGCAGCCCTTTGGGGGGTCAAGAGACCCAGTACTTC
TRBJ2-7 . TRBV7-2 TRBD1 CASSATGYEQYF TGTGCCAGCAGCGCGACAGGGTACGAGCAGTACTTC
TRBJ2-5 . TRBV5-1 TRBD2 CASSLAAGPQETQYF TGCGCCAGCAGCTTGGCAGCGGGGCCTCAAGAGACCCAGTACTTC
TRBJ1-6 few TRBV6-1 TRBD1 CASNLDRGSKPLHF TGTGCCAGCAACCTGGACAGGGGGTCAAAACCCCTCCACTTT
TRBJ2-7 . TRBV10-3 . CAISESTGLSYEQYF TGTGCCATCAGTGAGTCAACAGGGTTGAGCTACGAGCAGTACTTC
TRBJ2-7 . TRBV18 TRBD1 CASSPGTDTNEQYF TGTGCCAGCTCACCCGGGACAGATACGAACGAGCAGTACTTC
TRBJ2-2 many TRBV12-3/TRBV12-4 . CASSPGRGNTGELFF TGTGCCAGCAGCCCGGGACGGGGAAACACCGGGGAGCTGTTTTTT
TRBJ2-7 many TRBV12-3/TRBV12-4 . CASSFGANSYEQYF TGTGCCAGCAGTTTCGGGGCTAATTCCTACGAGCAGTACTTC
TRBJ1-6 . TRBV5-6 . CASSLGPDGGSPLHF TGTGCCAGCAGCTTGGGCCCGGACGGGGGTTCACCCCTCCACTTT
TRBJ1-2 once TRBV18 . CASTAQGYYGYTF TGTGCCAGCACGGCGCAGGGATACTATGGCTACACCTTC
TRBJ2-5 . TRBV21-1 . CASTEDISKGRPQETQYF TGTGCCAGCACCGAGGACATCTCGAAGGGCCGGCCCCAAGAGACCCAGTACTTC
TRBJ1-5 many TRBV12-3/TRBV12-4 . CASSSLDSSNQPQHF TGTGCCAGCAGCTCCCTGGACAGTAGCAATCAGCCCCAGCATTTT
TRBJ2-5 . TRBV5-1 TRBD2 CASSLPAGGPVQETQYF TGCGCCAGCAGCTTACCAGCGGGGGGCCCTGTACAAGAGACCCAGTACTTC
TRBJ2-1 . TRBV29-1 . CSVVTRLDLYNEQFF TGCAGCGTTGTAACGCGACTAGACCTCTACAATGAGCAGTTCTTC
TRBJ2-7 . TRBV6-2/TRBV6-3 . CASSYSKAPYEQYF TGTGCCAGCAGTTACTCGAAAGCGCCTTACGAGCAGTACTTC
TRBJ2-2 few TRBV6-2/TRBV6-3 . CASSYSRGSLELFF TGTGCCAGCAGTTACTCTAGGGGAAGTTTGGAGCTGTTTTTT
TRBJ2-5 . TRBV5-4 . CASSSGLETQYF TGTGCCAGCAGTTCGGGATTAGAGACCCAGTACTTC
TRBJ2-7 . TRBV12-3/TRBV12-4 . CASSFRESYEQYF TGTGCCAGCAGTTTTCGGGAGTCCTACGAGCAGTACTTC
TRBJ2-2 . TRBV2 . CASSDNRVGGELFF TGTGCCAGCAGTGACAACAGGGTTGGCGGGGAGCTGTTTTTT
TRBJ2-2 . TRBV12-3/TRBV12-4 . CASNQQGGHGELFF TGTGCCAGCAATCAACAGGGAGGGCACGGGGAGCTGTTTTTT
TRBJ2-1 . TRBV15 . CATSRKGFSYNEQFF TGTGCCACCAGCAGAAAGGGGTTCTCCTACAATGAGCAGTTCTTC
TRBJ1-5 . TRBV4-1 . CASSQEAGRGDQPQHF TGCGCCAGCAGCCAAGAAGCAGGGAGGGGGGATCAGCCCCAGCATTTT
TRBJ2-1 . TRBV20-1 TRBD2 CSALTSGLYNEQFF TGCAGTGCTCTGACTAGCGGGCTTTACAATGAGCAGTTCTTC
TRBJ1-1 few TRBV20-1 . CSARALTLVRDTEAFF TGCAGTGCTAGAGCTCTTACTCTAGTGCGGGACACTGAAGCTTTCTTT
TRBJ1-1 few TRBV24-1 . CATSDFPRNTEAFF TGTGCCACCAGTGATTTTCCAAGGAACACTGAAGCTTTCTTT
TRBJ2-2 few TRBV7-6 . CASSLVSYGTGELFF TGTGCCAGCAGCTTAGTGTCGTATGGCACCGGGGAGCTGTTTTTT
TRBJ2-2 . TRBV19 . CASSTGRPVNTGELFF TGTGCCAGTAGTACGGGGCGTCCCGTGAACACCGGGGAGCTGTTTTTT
TRBJ2-1 . TRBV6-1 TRBD2 CASSVKTSGSIVNEQFF TGTGCCAGCAGTGTTAAAACTAGCGGGAGTATTGTCAATGAGCAGTTCTTC
TRBJ1-6 . TRBV27 TRBD1 CASSREDRDSPLHF TGTGCCAGCAGTCGGGAGGACAGGGACTCACCCCTCCACTTT
TRBJ2-3 few TRBV7-2 . CASSPGGSDTDTQYF TGTGCCAGCAGCCCCGGGGGTAGCGACACAGATACGCAGTATTTT
TRBJ2-1 few TRBV6-1 . CATATTMIHEQFF TGTGCCACCGCGACGACGATGATTCATGAGCAGTTCTTC
TRBJ2-3 few TRBV7-3 TRBD2 CASSPRASGSSTDTQYF TGTGCCAGCAGCCCACGGGCTAGCGGCTCTAGCACAGATACGCAGTATTTT
TRBJ2-6 . TRBV7-2 . CASSPDSSSSGANVLTF TGTGCCAGCAGCCCGGACAGTTCTAGCTCTGGGGCCAACGTCCTGACTTTC
TRBJ2-7 . TRBV19 . CASSPADLTSYEQYF TGTGCCAGTAGTCCGGCGGATTTGACGTCCTACGAGCAGTACTTC
TRBJ2-1 . TRBV11-2 TRBD2 CASSLRLAGSYNEQFF TGTGCCAGCAGCCTTCGACTAGCTGGCTCCTACAATGAGCAGTTCTTC
TRBJ2-6 few TRBV11-1 TRBD2 CASSSGGTGANVLTF TGTGCCAGCAGCTCGGGGGGTACTGGGGCCAACGTCCTGACTTTC
TRBJ2-6 . TRBV6-1 . CASRPGGSGANVLTF TGTGCCAGCCGCCCCGGAGGATCTGGGGCCAACGTCCTGACTTTC
TRBJ2-7 few TRBV6-5 . CASSYSIAGSNEQYF TGTGCCAGCAGTTACTCGATCGCAGGGTCCAACGAGCAGTACTTC